This T cell receptor beta chain was retrieved from a study of long-term antiretroviral therapy in people with HIV. Samples were assayed with immunoSEQ v3.0 at survey level. The table came from immunoSEQ multiplex PCR; TCRdb's copy has only in-frame clones and leaves some out. Altogether some 19,000 clones are present, about 87% being singletons, with the ten largest covering about 3.5%. CDR3 size: 11 residues. The V end lost 3 bases, the J end lost 4 bases, and 3 bases lay between the germline ends. Germline-derived CDR1 and CDR2 are SNHLY and FYNNEI. The material was unsorted PBMCs, obtained 2.6 years after starting antiretroviral therapy. The receptor comes from a woman aged 45-65 years with HIV. The chain employs TRBV2 and TRBJ2-5; D remains ambiguous. This CDR3 reads CASSEGETQYF. CDR3 nucleotides: TGTGCCAGCAGTGAGGGAGAGACCCAGTACTTC. Supplemented by reference TRBV2 and TRBJ2-5, the full variable domain reads EPEVTQTPSHQVTQMGQEVILRCVPISNHLYFYWYRQILGQKVEFLVSFYNNEISEKSEIFDDQFSVERPDGSNFTLKIRSTKLEDSAMYFCASSEGETQYFGPGTRLLVL.